This TCR beta chain stems from a study of shared clonotypes between healthy human individuals. Without sorting, samples used some 90 million PBMCs for genomic DNA. Note on this clone: Additional DNA sequences in this sample encode the identical CDR3.

V was trimmed by 4 bases and J by 5 bases, leaving 8 bases between them. The CDR3 has 12 amino acids. CDR1 is SGHVS, CDR2 FNYEAQ, per germline. Unsorted PBMC replicate PCRs used 250 to 350 ng DNA, 25,000 to 35,000 T cell genomes. Sequencing used immunoSEQ multiplex PCR; TCRdb keeps in-frame clones, though not all of them. The sample shows around 530,000 clones, roughly 79% of them seen only once. Sequencing input: PBMCs. This TCR derives from a woman aged 40 to 55 in good health. Some clones in this sample may be carry-over from other donors' samples. V usage is TRBV7-6 and J usage is TRBJ2-5; D gene unclear. CDR3 DNA: TGTGCCAGCAGCTCTCTCTTGGAGACCCAGTACTTC. Translating it yields CASSSLLETQYF.